This entry lists 6 T cell receptor beta chains sequenced from one sample in a study of radiotherapy plus CTLA-4 blockade in lung cancer. The table came from immunoSEQ multiplex PCR; TCRdb's copy has only in-frame clones and leaves some out. The sample comprises roughly 120,000 clones, more than 65% of which are singletons, and 3% to 4% rests with the top ten. The input for sequencing was peripheral blood, taken from a patient treated with radiotherapy plus ipilimumab. These receptors came from a human donor with non-small cell lung cancer that progressed on radiotherapy plus ipilimumab. Some clones in this sample may be carry-over from other donors' samples.

The chain employs TRBV7-9 and TRBJ2-5, with TRBD2 as a possible D gene (6 bases). In germline, CDR1 is SEHNR, CDR2 FQNEAQ (reference sequence). The CDR3 totals 17 residues. Trimming left V 1 base short and J 4 bases short, with 19 bases between. CDR3 in DNA: TGTGCCAGCAGCTTAGGCATCGGGACTCCTGGGGGAGAGACCCAGTACTTC. Protein sequence: CASSLGIGTPGGETQYF. Together with reference TRBV7-9 and TRBJ2-5, the CDR3 gives the full variable domain: DTGVSQNPRHKITKRGQNVTFRCDPISEHNRLYWYRQTLGQGPEFLTYFQNEAQLEKSRLLSDRFSAERPKGSFSTLEIQRTEQGDSAMYLCASSLGIGTPGGETQYFGPGTRLLVL.

This rearrangement joins TRBV10-3 to TRBJ1-4; TRBD1 aligns across 10 bases. Germline V gene sequence: CDR1 ENHRY, CDR2 SYGVKD. Trimming at V came to 4 bases and at J to 6 bases, leaving 2 bases not matched to a gene. The CDR3 is 14 amino acids. The DNA for the CDR3 is TGTGCCATCAGTGGCGGACAGGGGGATGAAAAACTGTTTTTT. The encoded protein is CAISGGQGDEKLFF.

The V and J genes are TRBV9 and TRBJ2-6; D uncertain. The CDR3 has 14 amino acids. Germline values: CDR1 SGDLS, CDR2 YYNGEE. V lost 0 bases to trimming and J lost 3 bases, with 4 bases between them. CDR3 region: CASSVVGGANVLTF. CDR3 sequence (DNA): TGTGCCAGCAGCGTAGTTGGTGGGGCCAACGTCCTGACTTTC.

This clone is a singleton in its sample. The rearrangement links TRBV7-9 to TRBJ1-1; D not certain. Trimming took off 6 bases at V and 2 bases at J, with 10 bases between the two ends. Germline V gene data show CDR1 as SEHNR and CDR2 as FQNEAQ (reference sequence). The CDR3 length is 13 residues. The CDR3 DNA sequence: TGTGCCAGCAGTGCCGGGTTAAACACTGAAGCTTTCTTT. Amino acids: CASSAGLNTEAFF.

This chain connects TRBV4-2 to TRBJ1-4; the D gene is possibly TRBD1 (5 bases). Germline CDR1 is LGHNA and CDR2 is YNFKEQ. The CDR3 is 16 amino acids. The V end lost 1 base, the J end lost 8 bases, and 17 bases lay between the germline ends. The CDR3 nucleotides read TGTGCCAGCAGCCAAGTAGATATTTGGTCAGGGGAAAAACTGTTTTTT. This codes for CASSQVDIWSGEKLFF.

This clone was seen a single time. This chain links TRBV23-1 with TRBJ2-7; 9 bases fit TRBD1. TRBV23-1 is an ORF, with its function uncertain. The length of the CDR3 is 14 residues. After removal of 9 bases from V and 7 bases from J, the junction contained 13 bases not matched to a gene. This CDR3 reads CARWFRTGVVEQYF. In DNA form, the CDR3 reads TGCGCCAGATGGTTTCGGACAGGGGTCGTTGAGCAGTACTTC.